A single sample is the source of the 10 T cell receptor beta chains below, sequenced in a study of response to subunit inactivated influenza vaccine. TCRdb reprocessed the RT-PCR reads with MiXCR, giving one entry per CDR3 protein. The sample records around 850,000 distinct CDR3 sequences, around 20% being singletons. The source was PBMCs from blood, collected roughly 5 days after vaccination. The receptors here all came from a man aged 50-59 years who received an inactivated influenza vaccine.

This clonotype has just a few counts. The rearrangement links TRBV10-2 to TRBJ1-6; D is uncertain. V was pared by 3 bases and J by 9 bases, with 15 bases between. This CDR3 has 15 amino acids. Germline V gives CDR1 WSHSY, CDR2 SAAADI. This CDR3 reads CASSDWRGISSPLHF. The DNA of the CDR3 is TGCGCCAGCAGTGATTGGCGGGGAATTTCTTCACCCCTCCACTTT.

The genes are TRBV20-1 and TRBJ1-3, with 8 bases identical to TRBD1. V shed 6 bases and J 7 bases; nucleotides not matched to a gene: 8. CDR1 is DFQATT and CDR2 is SNEGSKA in the germline V gene (reference sequence). The CDR3 length is 13 residues. The CDR3 region is CSARTGRTNTIYF. DNA for the CDR3: TGCAGTGCCCGGACAGGGAGGACCAACACCATATATTTT.

V and J are TRBV10-2 and TRBJ2-3, with D unresolved. There are 12 residues in the CDR3. Trimming took 4 bases from V and 3 from J, leaving 5 bases between them. Germline-derived CDR1 and CDR2 are WSHSY and SAAADI. The CDR3 bases are TGCGCCAGCAGTGGTCAGACAGATACGCAGTATTTT. Its protein is CASSGQTDTQYF.

In this sample, this clonotype turned up a few times. The V call is TRBV29-1, the J call TRBJ1-1; 8 bases match TRBD1. CDR1 is SQVTM, CDR2 ANQGSEA, per germline. Trimming cost V 7 bases and J 0 bases; bases outside gene matches: 1. CDR3 length: 12 residues. The CDR3 bases are TGCAGCGCGGACAGGGTGAACACTGAAGCTTTCTTT. It codes for CSADRVNTEAFF.

The V call is TRBV2, the J call TRBJ2-1; D gene uncertain. This CDR3 is 16 amino acids long. Trimming took 4 bases from V and 2 from J, leaving 15 bases between them. In germline, CDR1 is SNHLY, CDR2 FYNNEI. CDR3 nucleotides: TGTGCCAGCAGTGGCCCGGTCGCTGCCCCCTACAATGAGCAGTTCTTC. It yields the protein CASSGPVAAPYNEQFF.

This chain connects TRBV5-1 to TRBJ2-7, with 9 bases matching TRBD2. J was trimmed by 1 base and V by 4 bases; bases with no gene match: 6. CDR1 is SGHRS and CDR2 is YFSETQ in the germline V gene. This CDR3 is built from 15 residues. CDR3: CASSHFSGGSYEQYF. The CDR3 DNA is TGCGCCAGCAGCCATTTTAGCGGGGGATCCTACGAGCAGTACTTC.

This clonotype was found a few times. The V and J genes are TRBV7-9 and TRBJ2-7; 10 nucleotides align to TRBD1. V shed 8 bases, J shed 5 bases, and the junction held 12 bases outside the gene matches. This CDR3 has 15 amino acids. Germline CDR1 and CDR2: SEHNR and FQNEAQ (reference sequence). The CDR3 bases are TGTGCCAGCGGCCAGAGGACAGGGGGGAGAGACGAGCAGTACTTC. This encodes CASGQRTGGRDEQYF. Full variable domain (rest looked up from reference TRBV7-9 and TRBJ2-7): DTGVSQNPRHKITKRGQNVTFRCDPISEHNRLYWYRQTLGQGPEFLTYFQNEAQLEKSRLLSDRFSAERPKGSFSTLEIQRTEQGDSAMYLCASGQRTGGRDEQYFGPGTRLTVT.

The CDR3 nucleotides read TGTGCCAGCAGCTCCCCTCGTTCTAGCCTCCCGAGGGAGCTGTTTTTT. Amino acids: CASSSPRSSLPRELFF. V and J are TRBV7-2 and TRBJ2-2; D is possibly TRBD2 (5 bases). Germline loops: CDR1 SGHTA, CDR2 FQGNSA. Trimming removed 4 bases from V and 9 bases from J, with 21 bases in between. The length of the CDR3 is 16 residues.

This rearrangement joins TRBV7-6 to TRBJ2-7; 7 positions agree with TRBD1. V shed 4 bases and J 0 bases; nucleotides not matched to a gene: 6. Germline V gene data show CDR1 as SGHVS and CDR2 as FNYEAQ. The CDR3 runs to 15 residues. Written as DNA, the CDR3 is TGTGCCAGCAGCTCTCCCTACAGGGGCTCCTACGAGCAGTACTTC. It specifies CASSSPYRGSYEQYF.

V is TRBV20-1 and J is TRBJ2-7; tentative D call: TRBD1 (6 bases). Germline-derived CDR1 and CDR2 are DFQATT and SNEGSKA (reference sequence). The CDR3 is made up of 12 amino acids. V was cut by 6 bases and J by 3 bases, with 12 bases left in between. The CDR3 region is CSAPGQNYEQYF. CDR3 nucleotides: TGCAGTGCCCCTGGACAGAACTACGAGCAGTACTTC.